The 6 T cell receptor beta chains given below trace back to one sample, sequenced in a study of blood T cells in healthy people across ages (dated by TCRdb to between 2014 and 2016). Receptors were amplified or captured by 5' RACE. Sequencing relied on an Illumina HiSeq 2500. A second roughly 6 to 12 cycle PCR used a sample-barcoded 5' primer and a J-beta primer mix. TCRdb reran the public reads through fastp at Q25 and MiXCR, keeping productive beta chains. Entries that share a CDR3 protein sequence are merged under the most common genes and DNA. The sample table contains 850,000 to 1,300,000 distinct CDR3 sequences; only one count was recorded for 45% of them. The top ten clonotypes cover about 19% of the sample. The sample taken for sequencing was blood. These receptor sequences come from a woman between 55 and 75 years old in good health.

As regards this clonotype: One junction end does not reproduce the germline sequence, and a read error may be involved. This chain joins TRBV2 and TRBJ2-5, with a tentative D call TRBD1 (5 bases). CDR1 is SNHLY and CDR2 is FYNNEI in the germline V gene. This CDR3 comprises 15 residues. The DNA of the CDR3 is TGTGCCAGCGGTGAAGTAAGGGGCGTACAAGAGACCCAGTACTTC. It is translated as CASGEVRGVQETQYF. The full variable domain, rest sourced from reference TRBV2 and TRBJ2-5, is EPEVTQTPSHQVTQMGQEVILRCVPISNHLYFYWYRQILGQKVEFLVSFYNNEISEKSEIFDDQFSVERPDGSNFTLKIRSTKLEDSAMYFCASGEVRGVQETQYFGPGTRLLVL.

Here the CDR3 DNA reads TGCGCCAGCAGCCCGGGGTGGGCGTTGGACGAAAAACTGTTTTTT. As protein: CASSPGWALDEKLFF. V usage is TRBV5-1 and J usage is TRBJ1-4; D is unclear. The CDR3 is 15 residues long. The germline V gene encodes CDR1 SGHRS and CDR2 YFSETQ. Between the trimmed V and J ends, which lost 4 bases and 8 bases, there was a span of 18 bases.

In this sample, this clonotype turned up once. The chain couples TRBV6-2 or TRBV6-3 to TRBJ2-3; D perhaps matches TRBD2 (5 bases). Germline CDR1 reads MNHEY; CDR2 reads SVGEGT. V lost 10 bases and J lost 6, with 20 bases in between. The CDR3 is made up of 14 amino acids. CDR3 loop: CATQQEDLRDTQYF. CDR3 DNA: TGTGCCACCCAGCAGGAGGACCTCCGGGATACGCAGTATTTT.

This chain connects TRBV7-9 to TRBJ2-3; no firm D call. Germline V CDR1 and CDR2: SEHNR, FQNEAQ (reference sequence). The CDR3 is 15 amino acids. V was trimmed by 6 bases and J by 4 bases, leaving 17 bases between them. This chain's CDR3 is CASRVVREISDTQYF. CDR3 nucleotides: TGTGCCAGCAGAGTGGTCAGAGAGATTTCAGATACGCAGTATTTT.

In this sample, this clonotype turned up many times. The chain uses TRBV27 and TRBJ2-5, with a tentative D call TRBD2 (6 bases). Trimming took 10 bases from V and 4 from J, leaving 10 bases between them. This CDR3 has 11 residues. Germline V gives CDR1 MNHEY, CDR2 SMNVEV (reference sequence). The CDR3 spells CATGTLETQYF. CDR3 DNA: TGTGCCACCGGGACTTTAGAGACCCAGTACTTC.

This clonotype was picked up many times. The V and J genes are TRBV2 and TRBJ2-1; 11 bases are shared with TRBD2. CDR3 length: 15 residues. Looked up from germline, CDR1 is SNHLY and CDR2 is FYNNEI. Losses at the gene ends were 3 bases for V and 7 bases for J; bases not matched to a gene: 5. The CDR3 loop reads CASSDLAGGGNEQFF. The DNA of the CDR3 is TGTGCCAGCAGTGATCTAGCGGGAGGAGGAAATGAGCAGTTCTTC.